This T cell receptor (beta chain) is drawn from a study of neurological immune-mediated disorders. Study information: The 35 or so patients with multiple sclerosis comprised about 30 relapsing-remitting cases and 3 secondary progressive cases.

Between the trimmed V and J ends, which lost 10 bases and 0 bases, there was a span of 31 bases. Germline-derived CDR1 and CDR2 are SGHTA and FQGNSA. The CDR3 extends over 20 amino acids. MiXCR was run by TCRdb on the 5' RACE reads, yielding one entry per CDR3 protein. Of about 74,000 distinct CDR3 sequences in the sample, approximately 5.2% are singletons; the top ten hold roughly 7%. This clonotype was seen ten or more times. Its antigen is not known. Study-level points and caveats: The repertoires of 18 of 34 multiple sclerosis patients were placed by phylogenetic grouping in a single related-CDR3 cluster, which may be a signature. No CDR3 amino acid sequences recurred among expanded clones across subjects, suggesting private repertoires in all groups.

The chain uses TRBV7-2 and TRBJ1-5, with D uncertain. This TCR was sampled from a man younger than 35 with multiple sclerosis. Material for sequencing was PBMCs. CDR3 region: CAIYWVQESSEISSNQPQHF. DNA for the CDR3: TGTGCCATTTACTGGGTCCAGGAGTCTTCCGAGATATCTAGCAATCAGCCCCAGCATTTT.